This TCR beta chain comes out of a study of blood T cell repertoires in COVID-19. For the study at large: COVID-19 samples collected from the United States, Italy and Spain covered acute and convalescent phases. PBMCs, B-cell-depleted T cells, or T cells provided the cDNA or gDNA that made up the material.

Methods used by the authors: Estimates of nucleated cell counts were drawn from the amplification of reference gene primers. The protocol was immunoSEQ multiplex PCR, while the TCRdb copy is restricted to in-frame clones and leaves out a portion. V and J calls and clone size are given by that table; D and trimming were obtained from the DNA. The table lists some 110,000 clones, roughly nine tenths of them singletons. J lost 7 bases, V lost 3 bases, and 13 bases had no gene match. In germline, CDR1 is SEHNR, CDR2 FQNEAQ (reference sequence). The CDR3 runs to 18 residues. The clonotype originates from a man between 65 and 79 years old who had recovered from COVID-19. Specimen: peripheral blood. The rearrangement uses TRBV7-9 and TRBJ2-1; TRBD2 matches 12 bases. The CDR3 coding sequence is TGTGCCAGCAGCTTTCCCCCTCGACTAGCGGGAGTTCGGAATGAGCAGTTCTTC. It specifies CASSFPPRLAGVRNEQFF.